This T cell receptor beta chain was profiled in a study of cytomegalovirus exposure and HLA in healthy donors (dated 2017 in TCRdb). Broadly, across the study: An earlier analysis of several hundred of the donors reported roughly 270 Gb of sequence data and 117 million unique TCR beta sequences from about 200 million T cells. All discovery cohort repertoires had been generated using a single sequencing platform. To predict cytomegalovirus infection status, the study combined high-throughput TCR immunosequencing, statistical association of individual TCRs with disease status, and machine learning. The number of typed donors differed by locus: about 620-640 for A, B, C, DRB1 and DQB1; 500 to 550 for DQA1; 606 for DPA1; and some 470 for DPB1. On average, roughly 200,000 unique TCR beta nucleotide sequences were sequenced per donor among about 400 genotyped donors of the cohort, with around 19% of those sequences being non-productive. Besides the first cohort of hundreds of subjects, a separate validation cohort made up of 120 different subjects was used. The study profiled the T cell repertoires of hundreds of subjects by immunosequencing and related them to cytomegalovirus serostatus. The study aimed to test whether signatures of past pathogen exposure could be identified by cataloging public T cell receptors. About five DR-DQ haplotypes were handled as single units for association and clustering because linkage in the cohort was strong. In a later genetic analysis, genome-wide SNP genotypes for about three fifths of the roughly 670 donors were used, and that subset was treated as a discovery cohort. Among the roughly 370 genotyped donors, approximately 81% belonged to the genetic ancestry cluster associated with self-reported Caucasian donors. The later analysis used no new phenotypic data to find candidate immune exposures, relying instead on TCR beta sequences and their occurrence across donors. Approximately 300 gigabases of sequencing data and about 92 million unique TCR sequences made up an early release that covered 500 to 700 HLA-typed donors. To decide whether each TCR beta V gene segment behaved as functional or pseudogenic, an earlier analysis of several hundred of the donors relied on high-throughput TCR beta sequencing. To study patterns of TCR occurrence, a later analysis re-analyzed previously published TCR beta repertoires from 600 to 750 donors and added high-resolution HLA genotyping. Donor age, sex, ethnicity and CMV serostatus were collected together with the repertoire data. Class I and class II HLA loci were covered by the typing at four-digit resolution.

The library was made by the immunoSEQ multiplex PCR assay. A mixture of 60 forward primers for TCR Vbeta segments and 13 reverse primers for TCR Jbeta segments was used in the multiplex PCR. The CDR3 region of rearranged TCR beta genes was amplified from genomic DNA with a multiplex PCR assay. Amplified TCR beta libraries were sequenced as 87-base-pair reads on the Illumina HiSeq System. Concerning the study's data processing: In a later analysis, tens of millions of unique TCR beta chains were counted across the approximately 670 repertoires, and roughly 11 million of these chains were shared by at least two donors. To remove PCR and sequencing errors, raw reads were error-corrected and collapsed into unique sequences using a nearest-neighbor algorithm that merged closely related sequences. CDR3 sequences were aligned to IMGT reference sequences to assign V, D and J gene segments. For a sequence to be retained, a match of at least six nucleotides was required to both a V gene segment and a J gene segment. A rearrangement counted as productive if the CDR3 had no stop codons and remained in frame with V and J, and every other rearrangement counted as non-productive. CDR3 was defined by IMGT convention, running from the second conserved V-encoded cysteine to the conserved J-encoded phenylalanine. The earlier analysis of 500 to 600 of the donors excluded sequences that lacked an unambiguous match to a single V gene segment. An earlier analysis of about 590 of the donors classified V segments as functional when productive rearrangements were above 56.7% and as segregating when the standard deviation between donors was above 5%. A statistical classification framework was developed to diagnose cytomegalovirus status using the catalog of TCR beta chain sequences. A later analysis assigned V and J genes by comparing TCR nucleotide sequences with IMGT/GENE-DB human TR gene sequences. Using the TCRdist pipeline, a later analysis assigned CDR3 sequences along with most-parsimonious VDJ recombination scenarios. In a later analysis, each TCR beta chain was defined by its CDR3 amino acid sequence together with its V-gene family, and reads lacking a unique V-gene family were excluded. To address suspected cross-contamination and a sequencing artifact, a later analysis removed 450 to 700 highly shared, low-generation-probability nucleotide sequences. A later analysis calculated a clonal expansion index for each public chain from normalized within-repertoire ranks of inferred template counts. A later analysis computed generation probabilities with a VDJ recombination model fitted to out-of-frame rearrangements, and checked the results against IGoR. A later analysis scored TCR-TCR, TCR-HLA and TCR-CMV co-occurrence with hypergeometric tests, applying a repertoire-size bias correction to TCR pairs. A later analysis estimated false discovery rates by permuting HLA or CMV assignments 20 times. A later analysis grouped co-occurring TCRs with DBSCAN, adding TCRdist sequence similarity when clustering within HLA-allele-positive subsets. For co-occurrence clustering, repertoires with fewer than 30,000 or more than 120,000 public chains were excluded, along with five or six repertoires with anomalous nucleotide sharing. TCRdb holds this immuneACCESS table with in-frame rearrangements only. Some clones are missing; in checked studies, unresolved V genes explain under half, and the rest has no known cause. From that table come the V and J calls and clone size; the DNA was used to work out D and trimming. The sample includes over 120,000 clones, with 80% to 85% observed a single time. The ten largest make up approximately 2.9% of the sample.

The cohort comprised some 730 healthy bone marrow donors. At the time of sampling, all cohort members were nominally healthy, though unrecorded immune exposures were likely present. The donor tested CMV seronegative and was one of the 352 seronegative cohort members. Every donor gave a peripheral blood sample, and the peripheral blood mononuclear cells from that sample were used for TCR beta sequencing. Genomic DNA extraction from the blood cell samples was performed with the Qiagen DNeasy Blood Extraction Kit. From the cysteine up to the phenylalanine, the CDR3 has a length of 15 residues. CDR3 DNA is the only sequence kept; it has 45 bases, read in frame from the first base. What the authors observed across the whole study: Most CMV-associated TCR beta chains appeared to be HLA-restricted in a later analysis, and the HLA associations seemed to be driven largely by CMV exposure. The study listed 164 TCR beta chains as associated with cytomegalovirus. The only immune exposure information available for the cohort was CMV serostatus. Several of the top co-occurrence clusters appeared to be linked to parvovirus B19, influenza, CMV and Epstein-Barr virus, according to a later analysis. When HLA alleles, especially DR and DQ, strongly co-occurred, TCR associations were difficult to assign to individual alleles. In a later genetic analysis, fewer N-insertions in productive TCRs were reported among donors in an Asian-associated ancestry cluster than the 666-donor mean. Linkage disequilibrium might explain the correlated functional status among segregating V segments, but an unknown experimental factor could not be ruled out. An earlier analysis of approximately 600 of the donors showed that most TCR beta V segments appeared in productive rearrangements either about 90% or about 30% of the time, which broadly matched IMGT annotations. Most TCR sequences were observed very rarely across donors, whereas some public TCRs were present in many individuals. A later analysis found that TCR association rates varied across HLA loci, with DRB1 alleles showing the most associated TCRs and HLA-C alleles the fewest. In a later analysis, HLA-associated TCR beta chains showed more clonal expansion and lower generation probabilities than non-associated chains that were equally common. The earlier analysis of approximately 540 of the donors excluded some 15 rarely observed V segments, including chromosome 9 orphons, because counts were too low. Roughly uniform sequencing depth across donors was assumed in presence/absence analyses, although this assumption may not hold. HLA typing was unavailable for some donors at each locus, so association tests used only the typed subset. This cohort had only TCR beta chains sequenced, and the lack of alpha or paired-chain data limited which features could be detected. V-gene and J-gene trimming of TCR beta chains was associated with a missense DCLRE1C variant in a later genetic analysis, and the association was replicated in an independent cohort. Because the 87-base-pair reads could not distinguish some IMGT-functional V segments, including TRBV6-2 and TRBV6-3, those segments were excluded. A further reported finding was that TCR beta sequences accurately predicted the HLA-A and HLA-B alleles for most subjects in the first cohort. In a later analysis, about 17,000 TCR beta sequences were associated with specific HLA alleles at a false discovery rate of 0.05. The authors suggested that the approach could potentially be generalized to other disease states and immunological phenotypes. The classifier was reported to diagnose cytomegalovirus status with high specificity and sensitivity in both the original and validation cohorts. In vitro tests confirmed that a few of the cytomegalovirus-associated TCR beta chains recognize cytomegalovirus antigens. A cluster of highly shared sequence variants was judged likely to be a technical artifact of the sequencing pipeline.

Points on this clone: Its antigen specificity is not known. Base quality data are lacking; no much larger clone is found one base away.

This receptor chain uses TRBV21-1 and TRBJ2-3; TRBD2, as called in the table, went unchecked against the DNA. TRBV21-1 is a pseudogene locus. The sequenced sample consisted of PBMCs. The receptor was isolated from a woman aged 30 to 39 in good health and CMV-seronegative. At the DNA level, the sequence is TGTGCCAGCAGCAAAGATACGGGAGCGGTGGATACGCAGTATTTT. Protein translation: CASSKDTGAVDTQYF.